These 26 T cell receptor beta chains came from one sample sequenced in a study of blood T cell repertoires in COVID-19. Sequencing was performed with immunoSEQ multiplex PCR; in TCRdb, only in-frame clones are kept and a portion is missing. The sample has roughly 250,000 clones, 80% to 95% seen once. The sequenced material came from PBMCs or T cells enriched from blood (not recorded which). The receptors stem from a woman between 18 and 30 years old who had recovered from COVID-19.

This clone came up once. The V call is TRBV18, the J call TRBJ2-7, with D perhaps TRBD1 (5 bases). The V end lost 6 bases, the J end lost 2 bases, and 14 bases lay between the germline ends. The CDR3 totals 14 residues. The V gene's germline CDR1 is KGHSH and CDR2 LQKENI. The CDR3 is CASSVGLLPYEQYF. The CDR3 DNA is TGTGCCAGCTCGGTGGGGCTCCTCCCCTACGAGCAGTACTTC.

CDR3 in amino acids: CASSLGTGTHGYTF. The CDR3 bases are TGCGCCAGCAGCTTAGGGACAGGGACCCATGGCTACACCTTC. The chain is built from TRBV5-1 and TRBJ1-2, with 9 positions matching TRBD1. CDR3 length equals 14 residues. Germline CDR1 SGHRS, CDR2 YFSETQ. J gave up 6 bases and V 2 bases, and 5 bases lay outside the gene matches. Combining the CDR3 with reference TRBV5-1 and TRBJ1-2 gives the whole variable domain KAGVTQTPRYLIKTRGQQVTLSCSPISGHRSVSWYQQTPGQGLQFLFEYFSETQRNKGNFPGRFSGRQFSNSRSEMNVSTLELGDSALYLCASSLGTGTHGYTFGSGTRLTVV.

This clone showed up just once. This sequence joins TRBV5-4 and TRBJ2-3, with TRBD2 matching over 12 bases. The CDR3 length is 15 residues. V trimming: 4 bases; J trimming: 3 bases; junction bases outside the gene matches: 3. Germline V gene sequence: CDR1 SGHNT, CDR2 YYREEE (reference sequence). CDR3 nucleotides: TGTGCCAGCAGCCCCGGGACTAGCGGGACAGATACGCAGTATTTT. Protein sequence: CASSPGTSGTDTQYF.

The chain is built from TRBV5-5 and TRBJ1-2; tentatively, D is TRBD1 (6 bases). This CDR3 is 13 amino acids long. Germline assignment: CDR1 SGHKS and CDR2 YYEKEE (reference sequence). V was clipped by 0 bases and J by 7 bases, with 10 bases between them. CDR3 sequence (DNA): TGTGCCAGCAGCTTGGCCGAAGGGGGTGGCTACACCTTC. It specifies CASSLAEGGGYTF.

The V call is TRBV4-2, the J call TRBJ1-4; TRBD1 matches 9 bases. The germline V gene has CDR1 LGHNA and CDR2 YNFKEQ. The J segment lost 6 bases and the V segment lost 4 bases, leaving 6 bases of the junction unmatched. CDR3 length: 15 amino acids. The CDR3 DNA sequence: TGTGCCAGCAGCCCCGGGACAGGGTTAGATGAAAAACTGTTTTTT. Its translation: CASSPGTGLDEKLFF.

This rearrangement joins TRBV10-1 to TRBJ1-2, with TRBD1 identical over 8 bases. The CDR3 is made up of 16 amino acids. CDR1 is WNHNN and CDR2 is SYGVQD in the germline V gene (reference sequence). J gave up 2 bases and V 7 bases, and 12 bases lay outside the gene matches. CDR3 bases: TGCGCCAGCATCCTACCGGAGGACAGGGACAACTATGGCTACACCTTC. Its protein is CASILPEDRDNYGYTF.

The chain uses TRBV3-1 (or the pseudogene TRBV3-2) and TRBJ1-2, with 9 bases matching TRBD1. Germline V gene data show CDR1 as LGHDT and CDR2 as YNNKEL (reference sequence). Unmatched junction bases numbered 4, after V lost 1 base and J lost 4 bases. The CDR3 runs 15 residues. The CDR3 bases are TGTGCCAGCAGCCAAGTTCCGGACAGGGGCTATGGCTACACCTTC. Its protein is CASSQVPDRGYGYTF.

This rearrangement joins TRBV5-8 to TRBJ1-5; possibly TRBD1 for D (6 bases). The CDR3 length is 15 residues. Trimming shortened V by 4 bases and J by 2 bases, and 13 bases separated the two germline ends. Germline values: CDR1 SGHTS, CDR2 YDEGEE. As DNA, the CDR3 is TGTGCCAGCAGCCCGACAGGTAGGGGCAATCAGCCCCAGCATTTT. Protein product: CASSPTGRGNQPQHF.

The chain uses TRBV28 and TRBJ2-3; 7 bases align to TRBD2. The CDR3 contains 15 residues. From germline, CDR1 is MDHEN and CDR2 SYDVKM. The V gene end was trimmed by 6 bases and the J gene end by 1 base; junction bases not matched to a gene: 7. CDR3 nucleotide sequence: TGTGCCAGCAGCTTACGGGGGGACCGCACAGATACGCAGTATTTT. It translates to CASSLRGDRTDTQYF. Full variable domain (rest looked up from reference TRBV28 and TRBJ2-3): DVKVTQSSRYLVKRTGEKVFLECVQDMDHENMFWYRQDPGLGLRLIYFSYDVKMKEKGDIPEGYSVSREKKERFSLILESASTNQTSMYLCASSLRGDRTDTQYFGPGTRLTVL.

This rearrangement joins TRBV27 to TRBJ2-7; TRBD1 matches 9 bases. The germline gives CDR1 MNHEY, CDR2 SMNVEV (reference sequence). The length of the CDR3 is 15 residues. Germline trimming cut 2 bases from V and 3 bases from J; bases unmatched to any gene: 5. CDR3 residues: CASSLAGTGNYEQYF. The DNA for the CDR3 is TGTGCCAGCAGTTTAGCCGGGACAGGGAACTACGAGCAGTACTTC.

The chain carries TRBV28 and TRBJ1-2; D is possibly TRBD1 (5 bases). Germline CDR1 and CDR2: MDHEN and SYDVKM. The CDR3 spans 13 residues. Trimming removed 3 bases from V and 7 bases from J, with 12 bases in between. The DNA for the CDR3 is TGTGCCAGCAGTTTCAGCGCAGGGATTGGCTACACCTTC. It specifies CASSFSAGIGYTF.

DNA of the CDR3: TGTGCCAGCAGCGTAGATACAGGGAACCCTGGGGCCAACGTCCTGACTTTC. Translating it yields CASSVDTGNPGANVLTF. This chain joins TRBV9 and TRBJ2-6; a possible D gene is TRBD1 (6 bases). Germline CDR1 reads SGDLS; CDR2 reads YYNGEE. V was shortened by 0 bases and J by 2 bases, with 12 bases between the two germline ends. This CDR3 has 17 residues.

This chain connects TRBV18 to TRBJ2-1; 7 bases agree with TRBD2. Germline V gene lookup returns CDR1 KGHSH and CDR2 LQKENI. With V trimmed by 5 bases and J by 2 bases, 3 bases remained unmatched. This CDR3 is built from 14 residues. CDR3 sequence: CASSGGSPYNEQFF. CDR3 nucleotide sequence: TGTGCCAGCTCAGGCGGGAGCCCCTACAATGAGCAGTTCTTC.

The chain carries TRBV6-2 or TRBV6-3 and TRBJ1-2, with D tentatively TRBD1 (5 bases). The CDR3 totals 16 residues. CDR1 is MNHEY and CDR2 is SVGEGT in the germline V gene. Trimming removed 3 bases from V and 2 bases from J, with 16 bases in between. CDR3 loop: CASSYGQREGNYGYTF. CDR3 nucleotide sequence: TGTGCCAGCAGTTATGGACAAAGGGAGGGGAACTATGGCTACACCTTC.

This chain links TRBV10-2 with TRBJ2-5; possible D gene TRBD1, 5 bases. The germline V and J ends were trimmed by 4 bases and 2 bases, with 17 bases remaining between them. The CDR3 is 16 residues long. The germline CDR1 and CDR2 sequences are WSHSY and SAAADI. The DNA for the CDR3 is TGCGCCAGCAGTGCGATACAAGCAGGGCGGCAAGAGACCCAGTACTTC. As protein: CASSAIQAGRQETQYF.

The chain uses TRBV11-3 and TRBJ1-2; D is undetermined. Trimming took 1 base from V and 4 from J, leaving 13 bases between them. The V gene's germline CDR1 is SGHNT and CDR2 YENEEA. The CDR3 runs 15 residues. The DNA of the CDR3 is TGTGCCAGCAGCTTAGGGGAGAGTCATAGCTATGGCTACACCTTC. It codes for CASSLGESHSYGYTF.

The V and J genes are TRBV5-5 and TRBJ2-7; TRBD2 aligns across 11 bases. The CDR3 is 15 amino acids. V dropped 6 bases and J dropped 3; count of bases not matched to a gene: 8. Germline loops: CDR1 SGHKS, CDR2 YYEKEE (reference sequence). CDR3 in DNA: TGTGCCAGCACCGTGACTAGCGGGACCATCTACGAGCAGTACTTC. Amino acids: CASTVTSGTIYEQYF.

This CDR3 is CAIQDRVGTEAFF. The CDR3 DNA reads TGTGCCATACAAGACAGGGTAGGAACTGAAGCTTTCTTT. J is TRBJ1-1 and V is TRBV10-3; the match to TRBD1 covers 7 bases. Germline V CDR1 and CDR2: ENHRY, SYGVKD. V was clipped by 9 bases and J by 5 bases; unmatched bases: 9. The CDR3 has 13 residues.

V usage is TRBV20-1 and J usage is TRBJ1-4; D uncertain. Germline lookup yields CDR1 DFQATT and CDR2 SNEGSKA (reference sequence). There are 15 residues in the CDR3. V gave up 3 bases and J gave up 0 bases, with 11 bases separating them. CDR3 residues: CSASDTSATNEKLFF. The CDR3 DNA sequence: TGCAGTGCTAGTGATACTTCTGCAACTAATGAAAAACTGTTTTTT.

This clone is a singleton in its sample. The J gene is TRBJ2-2, the V gene TRBV4-1, with D unclear. V gave up 1 base and J gave up 1 base, with 7 bases separating them. Germline lookup yields CDR1 MGHRA and CDR2 YSYEKL. This CDR3 has 15 residues. The CDR3 region is CASSQAGRNTGELFF. The CDR3 coding sequence is TGCGCCAGCAGCCAAGCAGGAAGGAACACCGGGGAGCTGTTTTTT.

This chain's CDR3 is CASSPLTGELFF. CDR3 coding DNA: TGTGCCAGCAGCCCCCTTACCGGGGAGCTGTTTTTT. The chain couples TRBV7-3 to TRBJ2-2; no clear D gene. The CDR3 contains 12 residues. The V gene lost 5 bases and the J gene lost 5 bases, with 6 bases spanning the gap. CDR1 is SGHTA, CDR2 FQGTGA, per germline.

The chain carries TRBV6-5 and TRBJ2-7; 7 bases map to TRBD2. Per the germline V gene, CDR1 is MNHEY and CDR2 is SVGAGI. CDR3 length equals 13 residues. J was trimmed by 2 bases and V by 8 bases; bases with no gene match: 6. The CDR3 loop is CASGGREAYEQYF. As DNA, the CDR3 is TGTGCCAGCGGGGGACGGGAGGCCTACGAGCAGTACTTC.

The gene calls are TRBV7-6 and TRBJ1-2, with D perhaps matching TRBD1 (6 bases). Trimming removed 1 base at V and 4 bases at J, with 10 bases between. This CDR3 contains 14 residues. CDR1 is SGHVS and CDR2 is FNYEAQ in the germline V gene. CDR3 in amino acids: CASSLEGTLYGYTF. The DNA for the CDR3 is TGTGCCAGCAGCTTAGAAGGGACACTCTATGGCTACACCTTC. Supplemented by reference TRBV7-6 and TRBJ1-2, the full variable domain reads GAGVSQSPRYKVTKRGQDVALRCDPISGHVSLYWYRQALGQGPEFLTYFNYEAQQDKSGLPNDRFSAERPEGSISTLTIQRTEQRDSAMYRCASSLEGTLYGYTFGSGTRLTVV.

This chain links TRBV19 with TRBJ2-7; 15 bases map to TRBD2. V trimming: 6 bases; J trimming: 5 bases; junction bases outside the gene matches: 11. This CDR3 is built from 17 residues. Germline CDR1 and CDR2: LNHDA and SQIVND (reference sequence). The CDR3 DNA follows: TGTGCCAGTAGCACCCCGGGACTAGCGGGGGGATCCCACGAGCAGTACTTC. Translated, it gives CASSTPGLAGGSHEQYF.

The chain carries TRBV10-3 and TRBJ1-1; perhaps TRBD1 as D (5 bases). From germline, CDR1 is ENHRY and CDR2 SYGVKD. Deletions cut 7 bases from V and 0 bases from J, with 9 bases between. This CDR3 contains 13 residues. CDR3 protein: CAITRGMNTEAFF. Written as DNA, the CDR3 is TGTGCCATCACCCGGGGGATGAACACTGAAGCTTTCTTT.

This clone was seen a single time. This rearrangement joins TRBV5-4 to TRBJ1-2; D is uncertain. Looked up from germline, CDR1 is SGHNT and CDR2 is YYREEE (reference sequence). V was cut by 10 bases and J by 7 bases, with 14 bases left in between. The CDR3 is made up of 11 amino acids. DNA of the CDR3: TGTGCCGTTCCTGTCGGGTCTGGCTACACCTTC. Amino acids: CAVPVGSGYTF.